Listed here are 6 T cell receptor beta chains from one sample, sequenced in a study of shared T cell receptors in the human thymus. Repertoires were generated with immunoSEQ multiplex PCR, while TCRdb's copy carries only in-frame clones and drops some. This repertoire shows roughly 550,000 clones, around 78% found once; its top ten account for more than 0.01%. These data are also associated with another study on human thymus T cells.

The sequenced material came from thymocytes. All receptors come from a boy under three years old with a congenital heart defect.

J is TRBJ2-5 and V is TRBV30, with D hard to call. V was cut by 4 bases and J by 3 bases, with 12 bases left in between. This CDR3 is built from 13 residues. Germline CDR1 GTSNPN, CDR2 SVGIG (reference sequence). The CDR3 region is CAWITSVKETQYF. As DNA, the CDR3 is TGTGCCTGGATTACCAGCGTCAAAGAGACCCAGTACTTC.

The sample holds a few counts of this clone. The chain recombines TRBV25-1 with TRBJ2-7, with 12 positions matching TRBD2. CDR3 length: 15 amino acids. J lost 2 bases, V lost 6 bases, and 5 bases had no gene match. The germline V gene has CDR1 MGHDK and CDR2 SYGVNS. This chain's CDR3 is CASRPGLAGPYEQYF. CDR3 nucleotide sequence: TGTGCCAGCAGACCGGGACTAGCGGGCCCCTACGAGCAGTACTTC.

V usage is TRBV5-4 and J usage is TRBJ2-5, with 10 bases that match TRBD2. The CDR3 is 14 residues long. J was trimmed by 5 bases and V by 3 bases; bases with no gene match: 4. From germline, CDR1 is SGHNT and CDR2 YYREEE (reference sequence). CDR3 residues: CASSSGTSAETQYF. DNA of the CDR3: TGTGCCAGCAGCTCCGGGACTAGCGCGGAGACCCAGTACTTC.

CDR3 in amino acids: CASSFSGSDEQYF. The CDR3 DNA reads TGTGCCAGCAGTTTTAGCGGGAGCGACGAGCAGTACTTC. This chain joins TRBV7-2 and TRBJ2-7; 9 bases line up with TRBD2. Germline V lookup: CDR1 SGHTA, CDR2 FQGNSA. The CDR3 runs to 13 residues. V gave up 6 bases and J gave up 5 bases; unmatched junction bases: 5.

The gene calls are TRBV5-1 and TRBJ2-5; 7 positions agree with TRBD1. The CDR3 extends over 18 amino acids. The V and J ends lost 7 bases and 0 bases, in that order; junction bases with no gene match: 18. CDR1 is SGHRS and CDR2 is YFSETQ in the germline V gene. The CDR3 DNA reads TGCGCCAGCCGCGAACAGGGGAGACACCAAGGGAACCAAGAGACCCAGTACTTC. Encoded protein: CASREQGRHQGNQETQYF.

The sample holds a few counts of this clone. V is TRBV4-1 and J is TRBJ2-7; TRBD1 matches 9 bases. The CDR3 extends over 15 amino acids. J gave up 7 bases and V 2 bases, and 9 bases lay outside the gene matches. Germline V lookup: CDR1 MGHRA, CDR2 YSYEKL. CDR3 in DNA: TGCGCCAGCAGCCAAACACAGGGGGCTGAGGGGGAGCAGTACTTC. Its protein is CASSQTQGAEGEQYF.